A selection of T cell receptor beta chains follows, all from one sample in a study of cytomegalovirus exposure and HLA in healthy donors. The table came from immunoSEQ multiplex PCR; TCRdb's copy has only in-frame clones and leaves some out. The sample's table shows about 190,000 clones. Sequencing was performed on PBMCs. These receptor sequences come from a man aged 25 to 45 in good health and CMV-seronegative. The CDR3 runs from the conserved cysteine through the conserved F or W. Fields, in order: V gene, D gene, J gene, CDR3 DNA, CDR3 protein. The D gene is left open where the match is weak.

TRBV19	TRBD1	TRBJ1-3	TGTGCCAGTAGTATTGACAGGGACTCTGGAAACACCATATATTTT	CASSIDRDSGNTIYF
TRBV9	TRBD1	TRBJ2-1	TGTGCCAGCAACCAGGGGGCGAGTGAGCAGTTCTTC	CASNQGASEQFF
TRBV29-1	.	TRBJ2-7	TGCAGCGTTGAGGAAGGCGGGTCCTACGAGCAGTACTTC	CSVEEGGSYEQYF
TRBV6-5	.	TRBJ2-7	TGTGCCAGTACAGGGACCTACGAGCAGTACTTC	CASTGTYEQYF
TRBV27	.	TRBJ1-5	TGTGCCAGCAGTTCCCAGGGTTTTGGTCAGCCCCAGCATTTT	CASSSQGFGQPQHF
TRBV19	TRBD1	TRBJ2-7	TGTGCCAGTAGTATACGACAGGGGAGTTATACCTACGAGCAGTACTTC	CASSIRQGSYTYEQYF
TRBV2	.	TRBJ2-2	TGTGCCAGCAGATCCGGAGGAACCGGGGAGCTGTTTTTT	CASRSGGTGELFF
TRBV28	.	TRBJ1-1	TGTGCCAGTGGACTGGGGATGAACACTGAAGCTTTCTTT	CASGLGMNTEAFF
TRBV5-1	.	TRBJ1-2	TGCGCCAGCCGACGGGAGGGTGCCTATGGCTACACCTTC	CASRREGAYGYTF
TRBV19	TRBD2	TRBJ2-3	TGTGCCAGTAGTTTCGGGACTAGCTCAACAGATACGCAGTATTTT	CASSFGTSSTDTQYF
TRBV4-2	.	TRBJ2-1	TGTGCCAGCAGCCAAGAAGAGAGCTCCTACAATGAGCAGTTCTTC	CASSQEESSYNEQFF
TRBV6-6	.	TRBJ1-2	TGTGCCAGCAGTCAACTTCTATATGGCTACACCTTC	CASSQLLYGYTF
TRBV19	TRBD1	TRBJ1-1	TGTGCCAGTAGTCGGGAGGGGGCAGACACTGAAGCTTTCTTT	CASSREGADTEAFF
TRBV21-1	.	TRBJ2-7	TGTGCCAGCAGCCCCAAGCCACGAACCGGGGGATACGAGCAGTACTTC	CASSPKPRTGGYEQYF
TRBV19	TRBD1	TRBJ1-1	TGTGCCAGTAGTATAGCACAGGGGATAAAAAACACTGAAGCTTTCTTT	CASSIAQGIKNTEAFF
TRBV7-2	TRBD1	TRBJ1-2	TGTGCCAGCAGCTTGGGACAGGCTGCGGCGTGGGGCTATGGCTACACCTTC	CASSLGQAAAWGYGYTF
TRBV4-1	TRBD2	TRBJ2-3	TGCGCCAGCAGCCAAGGGGCGGGAGTCTCGACAGATACGCAGTATTTT	CASSQGAGVSTDTQYF
TRBV5-1	.	TRBJ1-1	TGCGCCAGCAGCTGGGCAGGGGCCGGCACTGAAGCTTTCTTT	CASSWAGAGTEAFF
TRBV7-9	.	TRBJ2-3	TGTGCCAGCAGCTCCGCCGCGAACCTCCGCACAGATACGCAGTATTTT	CASSSAANLRTDTQYF
TRBV25-1	TRBD1	TRBJ2-1	TGTGCCAGCAGTTTAAGACAGGGGGTTTCCTACAATGAGCAGTTCTTC	CASSLRQGVSYNEQFF
TRBV5-1	.	TRBJ2-5	TGCGCCAGCTGCCCGGGGGCGGGGGAAAAAAGAGAGACCCAGTACTTC	CASCPGAGEKRETQYF
TRBV4-3	.	TRBJ2-1	TGCGCCAGCAGCCAAGAACCGGCCCGAAGCGTATACAATGAGCAGTTCTTC	CASSQEPARSVYNEQFF
TRBV5-1	TRBD1	TRBJ2-7	TGCGCCAGCACCCTCAGTCGGGACAGGGGATCCTACGAGCAGTACTTC	CASTLSRDRGSYEQYF
TRBV27	TRBD1	TRBJ1-1	TGTGCCAGCAGTTATACAGGGGGACCGAACACTGAAGCTTTCTTT	CASSYTGGPNTEAFF
TRBV5-4	.	TRBJ2-2	TGTGCCAGCAGCTTGGAGGGGGCCGGGGAGCTGTTTTTT	CASSLEGAGELFF
TRBV6-6	TRBD1	TRBJ1-1	TGTGCCAGCAGCTCCAGGGGGACTGAAGCTTTCTTT	CASSSRGTEAFF
TRBV10-3	TRBD2	TRBJ2-1	TGTGCCATCAGCACCGGACTAGCGGGACCTGAGCAGTTCTTC	CAISTGLAGPEQFF
TRBV7-7	.	TRBJ2-5	TGTGCCAGCAGCTTGAACTGGGAGGAGACCCAGTACTTC	CASSLNWEETQYF
TRBV4-1	.	TRBJ2-5	TGCGCCAGCAGCAGGGACTTAGAGACCCAGTACTTC	CASSRDLETQYF
TRBV2	TRBD1	TRBJ2-7	TGTGCCAGCAGTCAGGACAGGGGAGTAGACGAGCAGTACTTC	CASSQDRGVDEQYF